This T cell receptor (beta chain) appears in the sequencing data of a study of control samples from healthy donors and cancer patients. Sequencing was performed with immunoSEQ multiplex PCR; in TCRdb, only in-frame clones are kept and a portion is missing. The sample gives 150,000 or so clones, over 85% of which show up once; roughly 5.5% is in the top ten. Per the germline V gene, CDR1 is SGHRS and CDR2 is YFSETQ. The CDR3 contains 13 residues. V dropped 3 bases and J dropped 7; count of bases not matched to a gene: 4. The sequenced sample was blood. This TCR was sampled from a man aged 18 to 30 in good health. V is TRBV5-1 and J is TRBJ2-1, with TRBD2 matching over 7 bases. In nucleotides, the CDR3 is TGCGCCAGCAGCTCAATGGGGGGGAATGAGCAGTTCTTC. Its translation: CASSSMGGNEQFF.